This T cell receptor (beta chain) was captured in a study of beta chain features in type 1 diabetes. As for the study in general: Cell yields, gender and age were comparable in patients and healthy donors.

cDNA synthesis used the whole RNA isolate, giving expressed TCRB sequences. The protocol was immunoSEQ multiplex PCR, while the TCRdb copy is restricted to in-frame clones and leaves out a portion. This sample has nearly 350,000 clones, with roughly a tenth found just once. Central memory, naive, regulatory and stem cell-like memory CD4+ cells were sorted by CD45RO/CCR7/CD25/CD127/CD95/CD27. This clone was counted many times. Its cognate antigen is unknown. General observations from the study: Fewer insertions but more deletions were seen at VDJ junctions in type 1 diabetes patients. A moderate, significant TCRB CDR3 shortening appeared in type 1 diabetes across four CD4+ subsets. Among patients, naive, central memory and Treg TCRB repertoires appeared more similar than among healthy donors.

V was pared by 5 bases and J by 6 bases, with 17 bases between. The CDR3 is made up of 15 amino acids. CDR1 and CDR2 (germline): SEHNR, FQNEAQ (reference sequence). V and J are TRBV7-9 and TRBJ2-1; D may match TRBD1 or TRBD2 (5 bases each). The source is a man under 40 with type 1 diabetes. The sequenced sample consisted of central memory CD4+ T cells from blood. DNA for the CDR3: TGTGCCAGCAGCCCTGGCGGTACGAGGGGCAATGAGCAGTTCTTC. It encodes CASSPGGTRGNEQFF.